This TCR beta chain originates from a study of T cell repertoires in cytomegalovirus infection. Study-wide background: CMV infection and matching HLA type were both indicated by public TCR beta signatures.

MiXCR, applied by TCRdb to the reads, yields one record per CDR3 protein. The data show 450,000 to 600,000 distinct CDR3 sequences, with approximately 10% seen just once and approximately 10% held by the top ten. This clonotype has at least ten counts. The sequenced sample was PBMCs. This receptor was taken from a human donor in good health (CMV status not recorded). Some clones in this sample may be carry-over from other donors' samples.

This CDR3 reads CASSTKQGANTEAFF. In DNA form, the CDR3 reads TGTGCCAGCAGCACCAAACAGGGGGCGAACACTGAAGCTTTCTTT. The chain recombines TRBV5-4 with TRBJ1-1, with 9 bases identical to TRBD1. In germline, CDR1 is SGHNT, CDR2 YYREEE (reference sequence). Trimming took 4 bases from V and 1 from J; bases not matched to a gene: 5. CDR3 length: 15 amino acids.